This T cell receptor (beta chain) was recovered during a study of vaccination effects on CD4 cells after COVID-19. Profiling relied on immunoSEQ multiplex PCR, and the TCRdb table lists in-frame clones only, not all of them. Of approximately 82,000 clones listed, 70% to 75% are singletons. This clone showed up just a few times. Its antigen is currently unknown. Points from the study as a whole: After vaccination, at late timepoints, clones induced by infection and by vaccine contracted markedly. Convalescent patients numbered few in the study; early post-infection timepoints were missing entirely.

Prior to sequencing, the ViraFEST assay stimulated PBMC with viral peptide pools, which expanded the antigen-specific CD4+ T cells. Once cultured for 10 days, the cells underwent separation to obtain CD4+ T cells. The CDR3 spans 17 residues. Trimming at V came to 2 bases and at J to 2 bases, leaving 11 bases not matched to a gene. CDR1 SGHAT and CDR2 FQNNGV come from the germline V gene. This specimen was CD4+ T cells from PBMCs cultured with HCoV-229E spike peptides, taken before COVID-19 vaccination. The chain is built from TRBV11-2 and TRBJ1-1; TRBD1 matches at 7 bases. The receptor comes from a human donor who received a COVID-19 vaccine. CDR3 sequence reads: CASSLRSWGQLNTEAFF. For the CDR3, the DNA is TGTGCCAGCAGCTTACGGAGTTGGGGACAGTTAAACACTGAAGCTTTCTTT.